This T cell receptor beta chain was profiled in a study of naive and memory T cell subsets. Whole-study results and caveats: Naive and memory repertoire findings lacked a ground truth for validation. In CD4 and CD8 cells, diversity dropped from naive through EMRA.

Both TRBC1 and TRBC2 were covered by a beta constant-region primer of two equimolar oligonucleotides. Four rounds of PCR amplified the ligated cDNA using nested alpha and beta constant-region primers plus SP2. MiXCR, run by TCRdb on the UMI-ligation and nested PCR reads, gives a single entry per CDR3 protein. The sample yields 95,000 to 150,000 distinct CDR3 sequences, approximately 37% seen once. The junction had 7 bases not matched to a gene; V was cut back by 4 bases and J by 4 bases. This CDR3 contains 15 residues. Comments on this clonotype: What it recognizes is unknown.

The rearrangement links TRBV23-1 to TRBJ2-7, with 10 bases lining up with TRBD2. TRBV23-1 is reported as an ORF; its role is uncertain. The clonotype was recovered from a human donor in good health. Sequenced input: central memory CD4+ T cells from blood. CDR3 protein: CASSRISGRSYEQYF. CDR3 bases: TGCGCCAGCAGTCGGATTAGCGGGAGGTCTTACGAGCAGTACTTC.